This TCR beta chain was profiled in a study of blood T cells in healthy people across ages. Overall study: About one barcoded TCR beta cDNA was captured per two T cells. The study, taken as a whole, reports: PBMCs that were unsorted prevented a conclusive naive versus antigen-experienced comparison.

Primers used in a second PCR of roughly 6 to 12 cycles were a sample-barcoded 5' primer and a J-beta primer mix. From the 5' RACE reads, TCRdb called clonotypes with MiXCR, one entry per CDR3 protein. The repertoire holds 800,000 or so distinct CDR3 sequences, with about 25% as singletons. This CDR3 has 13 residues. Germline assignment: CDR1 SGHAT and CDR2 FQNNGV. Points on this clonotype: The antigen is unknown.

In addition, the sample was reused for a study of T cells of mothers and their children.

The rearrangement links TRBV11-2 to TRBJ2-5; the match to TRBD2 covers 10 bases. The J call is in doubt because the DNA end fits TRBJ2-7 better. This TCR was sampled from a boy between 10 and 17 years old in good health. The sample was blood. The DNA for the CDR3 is TGTGCCAGCGGGCTAGCGGGAGCTTCCGAGCAGTACTTC. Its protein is CASGLAGASEQYF.